The T cell receptor beta chain described here comes from a study of beta chain features in type 1 diabetes (dated by TCRdb to the late 2010s). In terms of the full investigation: Patients and healthy donors did not differ in mean age, gender distribution, total cell number or subset yield. In the study, recently diagnosed type 1 diabetes patients and matched healthy donors were compared on the TCRB repertoires of their sorted circulating CD4+ T cell subsets. A total of about 110,000,000 sorted cells were examined across all samples, and a strong correlation was observed between cell number per subset and RNA yield. Naive and central memory subsets were obtained from all 30 or so donors, but regulatory and stem cell-like memory subsets were isolated from only 8 patients and roughly eight healthy donors. Findings and caveats that apply to the study as a whole: Naive, central memory and regulatory TCRB repertoires appeared to be more similar among patients than among healthy donors. Fewer insertions and more nucleotide deletions at VDJ recombination sites were observed in patients with type 1 diabetes, implying thymic rearrangement abnormalities. Because cDNA was sequenced instead of genomic DNA, highly expressing activated cells could be over-represented, though the groups showed no difference in activation or CD3 levels. A moderate but significant shortening of TCRB CDR3 length was observed in type 1 diabetes patients in all four CD4+ subsets. HLA sub-analyses involved small numbers of individuals, so any influence of HLA type on TCRB rearrangement remained unresolved. PCR may preferentially amplify shorter templates, but because patient and control samples were amplified and corrected together, any resulting skew would affect both groups equally.

A remark on this clone: This clone's antigen is unknown. No much larger clone exists at a distance of one base, and base qualities are not known.

All of the isolated RNA was reverse transcribed with the High Capacity cDNA Reverse Transcription Kit, so expressed TCRB transcripts were sequenced. Deep immunoSEQ sequencing was applied to naive, central memory and regulatory T cell samples, giving an average of about 3.6 million total reads per sample. Sorted cells were lysed in RLT buffer, and RNA was extracted using DNase-treated RNeasy Micro or Mini kits according to cell number. To prevent cross-contamination, each cell subset was processed individually, whereas patient and healthy donor samples were processed jointly. Using the immunoSEQ multiplex PCR, TCRB sequences were amplified from cDNA into 87-bp fragments spanning the CDR3 region. Sequencing of the amplicons was done on the Illumina HiSeq platform. The paper's data handling went like this. PCR bias was corrected computationally using synthetic template baselines, and reads within Hamming distance 2 were collapsed, with unmergeable singletons discarded. Reads were aligned against IMGT to assign V, D and J genes, CDR3 length and insertions or deletions at six rearrangement sites. Clonotype counts were normalized to sorted cell number within each subset before computing true diversity and Gini coefficients with the tcR R package. The overlap coefficient, calculated on TCRB nucleotide sequences, was used to quantify repertoire sharing. As a proxy for the pre-selection repertoire, out-of-frame TCRB sequences from naive cells were analyzed. TCRdb limited this immuneACCESS table to in-frame rearrangements with V and J called. A share of clones is missing; checked studies link under half to unresolved V genes, and the rest is unexplained. V, J and clone size are those of that table, while D and trimming were read from the DNA. For this sample the table gives hundreds of thousands of clones, of which over 25% were detected only once. Almost 0.065% of the sample goes to the ten largest clones.

CDR1 and CDR2 are read off the germline V gene (reference sequence) as GTSNPN and SVGIG. Including the terminal cysteine and phenylalanine, the CDR3 comprises 11 residues. The sequence is cut down to CDR3 DNA, 33 bases in frame from base 1. V lost 3 bases and J lost 3 bases; the stretch between them is 5 bases long. Each donor gave one peripheral blood draw, roughly 0.11 L on average, collected into heparinised tubes. A BD FACSAria II was used to sort naive, central memory, regulatory and stem cell-like memory CD4+ T cells with a panel that included CD45RO, CCR7, CD25, CD127, CD95 and CD27. Purity was above 95% for every sorted population. Right away, PBMCs were isolated by Lymphoprep density gradient centrifugation and were stained directly, with no culture step. So that batch effects would be minimized, each experiment stained and sorted samples in pairs, pairing one healthy donor with one patient.

The clonotype comes from a man between 18 and 35 years old in good health. The sequence links TRBV30 to TRBJ2-5; no D segment can be confidently identified. Source material: naive CD4+ T cells from blood. What this sample's cell subset or site label stands for: true naive CD4+ T cells. The sequenced DNA is TGTGCCTGGAGAGCAAAAGAGACCCAGTACTTC. Protein translation: CAWRAKETQYF.